This paragraph covers one TCR beta chain sequence. Its target is unknown. Each CDR3 protein is one row after TCRdb ran MiXCR on the PCR reads. This sample has roughly 630,000 distinct CDR3 sequences; approximately 24% occur once, and the top ten carry about 0.84%. This record belongs to a study of molecular identifiers for immune sequencing clone quantification. In the study overall: Five aliquots were made in replicates from the RNA of roughly 21,000 or 96,000 naive CD8 cells, and four were sequenced.

The CDR3 is 14 amino acids. Deletions cut 0 bases from V and 4 bases from J, with 9 bases between. The V gene's germline CDR1 is SGDLS and CDR2 YYNGEE. Overall study results and limits: Underestimation of highly expanded clone sizes could arise where identical TCR molecules share a barcode.

This receptor was identified in a human donor in good health. Some libraries in this study had Jurkat cell RNA spiked in. V and J are TRBV9 and TRBJ2-3, with a tentative D call TRBD2 (6 bases). The source material was naive CD8+ T cells from blood, with Jurkat cell RNA spiked in. Subset indicated: FACS-sorted CD8+CD4-CCR7+CD45RA+ naive T cells. Here the CDR3 reads CASSVAGVADTQYF. The CDR3 region has the DNA TGTGCCAGCAGCGTAGCGGGAGTTGCAGATACGCAGTATTTT.